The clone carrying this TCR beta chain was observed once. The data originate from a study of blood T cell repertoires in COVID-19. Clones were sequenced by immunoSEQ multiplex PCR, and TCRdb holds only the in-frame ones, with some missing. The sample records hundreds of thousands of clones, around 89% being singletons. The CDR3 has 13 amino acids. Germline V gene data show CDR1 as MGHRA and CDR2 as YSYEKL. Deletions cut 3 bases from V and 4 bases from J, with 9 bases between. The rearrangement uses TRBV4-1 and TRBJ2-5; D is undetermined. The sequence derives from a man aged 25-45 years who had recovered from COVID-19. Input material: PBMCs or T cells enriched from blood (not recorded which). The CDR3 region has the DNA TGCGCCAGCAGCCAGGTAGGCGGAGAGACCCAGTACTTC. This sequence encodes CASSQVGGETQYF.